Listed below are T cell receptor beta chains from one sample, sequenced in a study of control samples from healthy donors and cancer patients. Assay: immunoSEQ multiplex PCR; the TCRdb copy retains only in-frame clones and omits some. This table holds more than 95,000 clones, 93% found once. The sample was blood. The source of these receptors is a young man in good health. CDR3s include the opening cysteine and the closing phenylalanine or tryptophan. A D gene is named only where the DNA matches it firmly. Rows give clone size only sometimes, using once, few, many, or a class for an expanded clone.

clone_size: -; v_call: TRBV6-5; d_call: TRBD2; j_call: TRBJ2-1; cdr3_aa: CASSYRAGGNEQFF; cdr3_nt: TGTGCCAGCAGTTACCGAGCGGGGGGAAATGAGCAGTTCTTC
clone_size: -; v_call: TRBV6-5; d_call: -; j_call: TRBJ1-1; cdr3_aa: CASRIVDATEAFF; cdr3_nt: TGTGCCAGCAGAATCGTGGATGCCACTGAAGCTTTCTTT
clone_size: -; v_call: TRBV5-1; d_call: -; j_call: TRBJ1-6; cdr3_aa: CASSVGGNLYNSPLHF; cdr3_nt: TGCGCCAGCAGCGTAGGGGGTAACCTTTATAATTCACCCCTCCACTTT
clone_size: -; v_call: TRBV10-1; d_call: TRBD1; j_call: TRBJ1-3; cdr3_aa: CASKRGEGGISGNTIYF; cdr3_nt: TGCGCCAGCAAGCGGGGAGAAGGGGGCATCTCTGGAAACACCATATATTTT
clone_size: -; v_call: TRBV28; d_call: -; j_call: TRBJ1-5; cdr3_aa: CASSPGRRGDQPQHF; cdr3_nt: TGTGCCAGCAGTCCGGGCAGGCGAGGCGATCAGCCCCAGCATTTT
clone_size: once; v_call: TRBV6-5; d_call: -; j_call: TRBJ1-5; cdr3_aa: CASTIFSNQPQHF; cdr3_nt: TGTGCCAGCACCATATTTAGCAATCAGCCCCAGCATTTT
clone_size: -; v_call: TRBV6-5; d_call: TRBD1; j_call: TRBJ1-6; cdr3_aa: CAGQGASSYNSPLHF; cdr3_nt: TGTGCCGGCCAGGGGGCCAGCTCCTATAATTCACCCCTCCACTTT
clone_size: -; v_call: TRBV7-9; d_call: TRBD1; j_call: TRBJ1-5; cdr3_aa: CASSAGTGSNQPQHF; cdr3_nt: TGTGCCAGCAGCGCCGGGACAGGGAGTAATCAGCCCCAGCATTTT
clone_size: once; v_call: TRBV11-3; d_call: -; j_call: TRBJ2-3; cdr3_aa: CASSLLDGGRDTQYF; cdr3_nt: TGTGCCAGCAGCTTACTGGACGGAGGGCGAGATACGCAGTATTTT
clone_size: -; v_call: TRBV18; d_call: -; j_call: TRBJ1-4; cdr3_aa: CASSPQQGDGANEKLFF; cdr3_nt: TGTGCCAGCTCACCTCAGCAGGGTGATGGGGCTAATGAAAAACTGTTTTTT
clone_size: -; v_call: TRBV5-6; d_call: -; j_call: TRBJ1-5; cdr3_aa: CASSLAMGGDGNQPQHF; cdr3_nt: TGTGCCAGCAGCTTGGCCATGGGAGGGGATGGCAATCAGCCCCAGCATTTT
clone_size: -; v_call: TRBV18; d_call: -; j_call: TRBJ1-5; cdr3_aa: CASSPKDREYQPQHF; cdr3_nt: TGTGCCAGCTCACCGAAGGACAGAGAATATCAGCCCCAGCATTTT
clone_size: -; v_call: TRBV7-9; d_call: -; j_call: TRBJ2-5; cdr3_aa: CASSPRDIQETQYF; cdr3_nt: TGTGCCAGCAGCCCCCGGGACATCCAAGAGACCCAGTACTTC
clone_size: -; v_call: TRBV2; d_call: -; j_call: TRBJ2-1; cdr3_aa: CASGAGSEQFF; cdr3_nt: TGTGCCAGCGGGGCGGGAAGTGAGCAGTTCTTC
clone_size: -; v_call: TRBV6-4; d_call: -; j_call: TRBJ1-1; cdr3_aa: CASSEVLSTEAFF; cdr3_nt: TGTGCCAGCAGTGAAGTTCTGAGCACTGAAGCTTTCTTT
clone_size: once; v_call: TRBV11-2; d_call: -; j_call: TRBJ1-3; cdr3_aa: CASSLVGNTIYF; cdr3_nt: TGTGCCAGCAGCTTGGTCGGAAACACCATATATTTT
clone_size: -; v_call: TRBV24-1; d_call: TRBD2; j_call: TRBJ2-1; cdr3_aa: CATSDRDYWPFF; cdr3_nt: TGTGCCACCAGTGATCGGGACTACTGGCCGTTCTTC
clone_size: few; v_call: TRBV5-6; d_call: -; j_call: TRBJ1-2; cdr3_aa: CASRRDGPGGYTF; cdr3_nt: TGTGCCAGCAGACGCGATGGGCCTGGTGGCTACACCTTC
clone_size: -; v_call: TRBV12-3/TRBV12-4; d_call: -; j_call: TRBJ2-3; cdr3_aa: CASSTDTQYF; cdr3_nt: TGTGCCAGCAGTACAGATACGCAGTATTTT
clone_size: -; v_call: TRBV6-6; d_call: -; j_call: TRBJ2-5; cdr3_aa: CASKRRGELVQETQYF; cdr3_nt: TGTGCCAGCAAGCGTCGGGGCGAGCTAGTTCAAGAGACCCAGTACTTC
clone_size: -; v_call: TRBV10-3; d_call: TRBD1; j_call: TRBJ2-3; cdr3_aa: CAISGQGDTDTQYF; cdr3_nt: TGTGCCATCAGTGGGCAGGGGGACACAGATACGCAGTATTTT
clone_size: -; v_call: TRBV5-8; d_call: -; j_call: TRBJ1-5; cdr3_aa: CASSRRPKDPQGNQPQHF; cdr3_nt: TGTGCCAGCAGCCGACGCCCGAAGGACCCCCAAGGCAATCAGCCCCAGCATTTT
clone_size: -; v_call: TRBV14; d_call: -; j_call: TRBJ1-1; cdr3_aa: CASSQGIWGRVNTEAFF; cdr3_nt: TGTGCCAGCAGCCAAGGGATTTGGGGCAGGGTGAACACTGAAGCTTTCTTT
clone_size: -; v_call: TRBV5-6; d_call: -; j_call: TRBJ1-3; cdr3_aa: CASSWAAGAGNTIYF; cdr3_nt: TGTGCCAGCAGCTGGGCGGCAGGGGCCGGAAACACCATATATTTT
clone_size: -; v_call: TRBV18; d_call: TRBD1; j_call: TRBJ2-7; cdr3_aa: CASSPVPGQGREQYF; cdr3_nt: TGTGCCAGCTCCCCAGTCCCGGGACAGGGGCGCGAGCAGTACTTC
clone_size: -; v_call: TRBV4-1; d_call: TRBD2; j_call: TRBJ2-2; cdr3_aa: CASSQDELAGVRGTGELFF; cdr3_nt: TGCGCCAGCAGCCAAGATGAGCTAGCGGGGGTGCGCGGCACCGGGGAGCTGTTTTTT
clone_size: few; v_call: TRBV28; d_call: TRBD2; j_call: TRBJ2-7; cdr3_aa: CASRSGGAEEQYF; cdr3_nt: TGTGCCAGCAGAAGCGGGGGGGCCGAAGAGCAGTACTTC
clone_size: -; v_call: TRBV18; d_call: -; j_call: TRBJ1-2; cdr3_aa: CASSPGRGTINYGYTF; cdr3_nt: TGTGCCAGCTCACCAGGCCGAGGCACAATTAACTATGGCTACACCTTC
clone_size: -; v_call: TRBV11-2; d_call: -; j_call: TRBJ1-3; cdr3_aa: CASSTGPSSGNTIYF; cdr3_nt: TGTGCCAGCAGCACAGGGCCTAGCTCTGGAAACACCATATATTTT
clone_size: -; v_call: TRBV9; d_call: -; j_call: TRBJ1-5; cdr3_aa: CASSVATDQPQHF; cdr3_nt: TGTGCCAGCAGCGTAGCCACTGATCAGCCCCAGCATTTT
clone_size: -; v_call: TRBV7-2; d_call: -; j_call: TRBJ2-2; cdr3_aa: CASSPSGWRGRNGELFF; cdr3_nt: TGTGCCAGCAGCCCATCAGGGTGGCGGGGGCGGAACGGGGAGCTGTTTTTT
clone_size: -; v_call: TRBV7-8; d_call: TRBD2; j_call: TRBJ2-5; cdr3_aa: CASSLGTSGNQETQYF; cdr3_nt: TGTGCCAGCAGCTTAGGGACTAGCGGGAACCAAGAGACCCAGTACTTC
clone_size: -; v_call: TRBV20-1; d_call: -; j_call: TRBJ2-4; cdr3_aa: CSASGLGDIQYF; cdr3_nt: TGCAGTGCTAGTGGCCTGGGGGACATTCAGTACTTC
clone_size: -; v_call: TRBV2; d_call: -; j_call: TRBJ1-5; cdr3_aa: CASSKGRNSNQPQHF; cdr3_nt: TGTGCCAGCAGTAAGGGACGGAATAGCAATCAGCCCCAGCATTTT
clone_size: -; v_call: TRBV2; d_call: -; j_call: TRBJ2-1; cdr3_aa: CASLGNNEQFF; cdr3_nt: TGTGCCAGCTTGGGGAACAATGAGCAGTTCTTC
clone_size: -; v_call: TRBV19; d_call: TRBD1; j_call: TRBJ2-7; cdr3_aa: CASSKGTGSTYEQYF; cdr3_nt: TGTGCCAGTAGTAAGGGGACAGGGAGTACCTACGAGCAGTACTTC
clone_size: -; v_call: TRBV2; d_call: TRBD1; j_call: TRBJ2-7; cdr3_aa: CASSDTGGYEQYF; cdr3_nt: TGTGCCAGCAGTGACACAGGGGGCTACGAGCAGTACTTC